These 26 T cell receptor beta chains originate from one sample sequenced in a study of T cells in Graves' hyperthyroidism and ophthalmopathy. Amplification targeted TCR beta CDR3 regions from RNA transcripts. The primer set for the first-round RT-PCR of the TCR CDR3 was HTBI. TCRdb redid the calling of the multiplex PCR reads with MiXCR, one entry per CDR3 protein. The repertoire holds about 610,000 distinct CDR3 sequences, with over 12% as singletons. The sample consisted of blood. These receptors were taken from a woman aged 40 to 50 with Graves' ophthalmopathy.

In its sample, this clonotype was seen a few times. The chain uses TRBV6-4 and TRBJ2-7, with 7 bases that match TRBD1. Germline-derived CDR1 and CDR2 are MRHNA and SNTAGT. This CDR3 comprises 17 residues. With V trimmed by 6 bases and J by 0 bases, 14 bases remained unmatched. DNA for the CDR3: TGTGCCAGCAGCCGATCGGACAGGATATTCTCCTCCTACGAGCAGTACTTC. This codes for CASSRSDRIFSSYEQYF.

V gene TRBV3-1 combines with J gene TRBJ2-7; 9 nucleotides line up with TRBD2. Germline CDR1 and CDR2: LGHDT and YNNKEL (reference sequence). J lost 5 bases, V lost 4 bases, and 9 bases had no gene match. The CDR3 extends over 15 amino acids. Here the CDR3 reads CASSPSSGRIHEQYF. The CDR3 DNA is TGTGCCAGCAGCCCCTCGAGCGGGAGGATCCACGAGCAGTACTTC.

This clonotype has a count of ten or more. The chain employs TRBV4-3 and TRBJ2-5; possibly TRBD1 for D (6 bases). Germline V gene data show CDR1 as LGHNA and CDR2 as YSLEER. The CDR3 runs 16 residues. V was clipped by 3 bases and J by 9 bases, with 23 bases between them. The CDR3 coding sequence is TGCGCCAGCAGCCATCCGGGACACCCTCAAGAGAATCCCCAGTACTTC. Translating gives CASSHPGHPQENPQYF.

This clonotype was counted only a few times. The chain has TRBV28 and TRBJ1-6; TRBD1 matches at 10 bases. In germline, CDR1 is MDHEN, CDR2 SYDVKM. This CDR3 is 18 amino acids long. J gave up 3 bases and V 4 bases, and 9 bases lay outside the gene matches. CDR3 protein: CASSWPPGQGIYNSPLHF. CDR3 nucleotides: TGTGCCAGCAGTTGGCCTCCGGGACAGGGGATCTATAATTCACCCCTCCACTTT.

This clonotype was seen many times. The V gene is TRBV19, the J gene TRBJ2-5, with D unresolved. This CDR3 region has 13 residues. Trimming took off 3 bases at V and 5 bases at J, with 10 bases between the two ends. Germline CDR1 reads LNHDA; CDR2 reads SQIVND (reference sequence). Written as DNA, the CDR3 is TGTGCCAGTAGTATCCGGCCTTGGGAGACCCAGTACTTC. Amino acids: CASSIRPWETQYF.

The CDR3, as DNA: TGTGCCAGCTCACCGAAAGACTTCTACGAGCAGTACTTC. This gives the protein CASSPKDFYEQYF. The chain combines TRBV18 with TRBJ2-7; D gene uncertain. From germline, CDR1 is KGHSH and CDR2 LQKENI. The CDR3 is 13 residues long. Deletions cut 3 bases from V and 3 bases from J, with 9 bases between.

The chain employs TRBV9 and TRBJ2-2, with TRBD1 identical over 9 bases. Germline V CDR1 and CDR2: SGDLS, YYNGEE. With V trimmed by 4 bases and J by 7 bases, 11 bases remained unmatched. CDR3 length: 16 amino acids. Written as DNA, the CDR3 is TGTGCCAGCAGCTCACGTATACAGGGGGCGTACGGGGAGCTGTTTTTT. This encodes CASSSRIQGAYGELFF.

This sequence joins TRBV29-1 and TRBJ2-2; D might be TRBD1 or TRBD2, each matching 5 bases. This CDR3 has 15 residues. V was shortened by 3 bases and J by 1 base, with 12 bases between the two germline ends. The germline V gene encodes CDR1 SQVTM and CDR2 ANQGSEA. The CDR3 DNA reads as TGCAGCGTTGAGTCCAGGGACGGGAACACCGGGGAGCTGTTTTTT. The encoded protein is CSVESRDGNTGELFF.

This clonotype was detected many times. The chain carries TRBV7-8 and TRBJ2-7, with 7 bases fitting TRBD2. Germline V CDR1 and CDR2: SGHVS, FQNEAQ. The CDR3 has 15 amino acids. V was pared by 4 bases and J by 1 base, with 7 bases of the junction left unmatched. The CDR3 sequence is CASSYVAGVSYEQYF. In DNA form, the CDR3 reads TGTGCCAGCAGCTATGTGGCGGGAGTGTCCTACGAGCAGTACTTC. The entire variable domain, with the rest obtained from reference TRBV7-8 and TRBJ2-7, is as follows: GAGVSQSPRYKVAKRGQDVALRCDPISGHVSLFWYQQALGQGPEFLTYFQNEAQLDKSGLPSDRFFAERPEGSVSTLKIQRTQQEDSAVYLCASSYVAGVSYEQYFGPGTRLTVT.

This clonotype was detected ten times or more. The V gene is TRBV7-8, the J gene TRBJ1-5; possibly TRBD1 for D (6 bases). V lost 4 bases to trimming and J lost 0 bases, with 13 bases between them. The CDR3 runs to 16 residues. The germline V gene encodes CDR1 SGHVS and CDR2 FQNEAQ. In DNA, the CDR3 is TGTGCCAGCAGCTCGACAGGCGGCAATAGCAATCAGCCCCAGCATTTT. This sequence encodes CASSSTGGNSNQPQHF.

This clonotype has only a few counts. A much larger clone is a single base away; this may be a read error. V and J are TRBV28 and TRBJ2-7; D is ambiguous. Germline lookup yields CDR1 MDHEN and CDR2 SYDVKM. Deletions cut 7 bases from V and 2 bases from J, with 12 bases between. This CDR3 is 13 amino acids long. The CDR3 sequence is CASISGQTYEQYF. The DNA of the CDR3 is TGTGCCAGCATCTCGGGCCAAACCTACGAGCAGTACTTC.

In the case of this clonotype: A much larger clone is a single base away; this may be a read error. The J gene is TRBJ2-7, the V gene TRBV9, with a possible D match to TRBD2 (6 bases). Germline CDR1 SGDLS, CDR2 YYNGEE. V was pared by 4 bases and J by 7 bases, with 12 bases between. This CDR3 is built from 12 residues. In DNA, the CDR3 is TGTGCCAGCAGCCCCGCTCGGGGGGAGCAGTACTTC. Its translation is CASSPARGEQYF.

This chain's CDR3 is CSARLSFGSPSGNTIYF. The CDR3 DNA is TGCAGTGCTAGATTATCGTTCGGGAGTCCCTCTGGAAACACCATATATTTT. V usage is TRBV20-1 and J usage is TRBJ1-3; D call uncertain. The germline CDR1 and CDR2 sequences are DFQATT and SNEGSKA (reference sequence). V lost 2 bases and J 0 bases, leaving 17 bases between the germline ends. The CDR3 has 17 amino acids.

This clonotype was seen many times. CDR3 sequence: CASSARGGDTEAFF. The CDR3 bases are TGTGCCAGCAGCGCCAGGGGCGGGGACACTGAAGCTTTCTTT. This rearrangement joins TRBV5-4 to TRBJ1-1; TRBD1 is a possible D gene (6 bases). The V end lost 4 bases, the J end lost 3 bases, and 13 bases lay between the germline ends. The germline gives CDR1 SGHNT, CDR2 YYREEE (reference sequence). This CDR3 region has 14 residues.

The sample holds many counts of this clonotype. The CDR3 spells CSVDRQVNTEAFF. The CDR3 nucleotides read TGCAGCGTTGATCGACAGGTAAACACTGAAGCTTTCTTT. The chain uses TRBV29-1 and TRBJ1-1; D may be TRBD1 (6 bases). V was pared by 3 bases and J by 2 bases, with 10 bases between. This CDR3 comprises 13 residues. Germline loops: CDR1 SQVTM, CDR2 ANQGSEA.

The genes are TRBV6-1 and TRBJ1-2; D gene unclear. Germline lookup yields CDR1 MNHNS and CDR2 SASEGT. CDR3 size: 13 residues. Trimming removed 11 bases at V and 1 base at J, with 14 bases between. This CDR3 is CAAGRDLNYGYTF. Written as DNA, the CDR3 is TGTGCCGCGGGAAGGGATCTTAACTATGGCTACACCTTC.

This clonotype was counted at least ten times. V is TRBV27 and J is TRBJ1-1; 8 bases line up with TRBD1. This CDR3 is built from 16 residues. Looked up from germline, CDR1 is MNHEY and CDR2 is SMNVEV (reference sequence). Unmatched junction bases numbered 8, after V lost 5 bases and J lost 0 bases. In nucleotides, the CDR3 is TGTGCCAGCAGTGCCGGGACAGGAGTACTGAACACTGAAGCTTTCTTT. This encodes CASSAGTGVLNTEAFF.

This clonotype was detected many times. The chain links TRBV6-2 or TRBV6-3 to TRBJ2-2; D remains unclear. CDR3 length: 12 residues. The V gene's germline CDR1 is MNHEY and CDR2 SVGEGT. V lost 6 bases and J 7 bases, leaving 9 bases between the germline ends. The CDR3 sequence is CASRSGGGELFF. The CDR3 DNA reads as TGTGCCAGCAGATCCGGTGGCGGGGAGCTGTTTTTT.

V and J are TRBV20-1 and TRBJ2-5; TRBD2 agrees at 8 bases. J lost 5 bases, V lost 5 bases, and 7 bases had no gene match. There are 13 residues in the CDR3. Germline V gene sequence: CDR1 DFQATT, CDR2 SNEGSKA (reference sequence). The CDR3 is CSARAGAGETQYF. The CDR3 nucleotides read TGCAGTGCTCGAGCGGGGGCAGGGGAGACCCAGTACTTC.

The table lists this clonotype with a few counts. This chain joins TRBV6-1 and TRBJ1-5; D ambiguous. CDR1 and CDR2 from the germline V gene are MNHNS and SASEGT. V was shortened by 6 bases and J by 7 bases, with 13 bases between the two germline ends. This CDR3 comprises 13 residues. CDR3 bases: TGTGCCAGCAGGGGCAGCCGCAGCCAGCCCCAGCATTTT. It specifies CASRGSRSQPQHF.

This chain connects TRBV18 to TRBJ2-4, with no clear D. Germline V gene lookup returns CDR1 KGHSH and CDR2 LQKENI. This CDR3 is built from 14 residues. V gave up 0 bases and J gave up 0 bases, with 3 bases separating them. Here the CDR3 DNA reads TGTGCCAGCTCACCACCGGAAGCCAAAAACATTCAGTACTTC. Its protein product is CASSPPEAKNIQYF.

This clonotype occurred a few times. The V gene is TRBV12-3 or TRBV12-4, the J gene TRBJ2-3; 10 bases match TRBD1. This CDR3 has 15 residues. V was pared by 5 bases and J by 2 bases, with 4 bases of the junction left unmatched. The CDR3 protein is CASSRDRGDTDTQYF. In DNA form, the CDR3 reads TGTGCCAGCAGTAGGGACAGGGGTGACACAGATACGCAGTATTTT.

This clonotype appeared a few times. The CDR3 coding sequence is TGCGCCAGCAGCCAAGAAAGGCAGGGGGTTCGGCCCCAGCATTTT. It encodes CASSQERQGVRPQHF. The chain uses TRBV4-3 and TRBJ1-5; TRBD1 agrees at 7 bases. Germline CDR1 is LGHNA and CDR2 is YSLEER. The CDR3 covers 15 residues. Losses at the gene ends were 0 bases for V and 9 bases for J; bases not matched to a gene: 8.

The rearrangement joins TRBV5-1 to TRBJ2-7; TRBD1 aligns across 7 bases. The CDR3 is made up of 13 amino acids. V shed 4 bases, J shed 7 bases, and the junction held 8 bases outside the gene matches. CDR1 is SGHRS, CDR2 YFSETQ, per germline. The CDR3 spells CASSDRTGGEQYF. CDR3 DNA sequence: TGCGCCAGCAGCGACCGGACAGGTGGAGAGCAGTACTTC.

This clonotype appeared many times. J is TRBJ1-2 and V is TRBV28; D call uncertain. CDR3 length: 12 amino acids. Germline V gene lookup returns CDR1 MDHEN and CDR2 SYDVKM. V dropped 5 bases and J dropped 8 bases, with 12 bases sitting between them. The CDR3 here is CASSPRSEGYTF. In nucleotides, the CDR3 is TGTGCCAGCAGTCCTCGCTCGGAAGGCTACACCTTC.

This clonotype was seen ten or more times. This rearrangement joins TRBV12-3 or TRBV12-4 to TRBJ2-7; 8 positions agree with TRBD2. Trimming cost V 1 base and J 7 bases; bases outside gene matches: 9. This CDR3 is built from 15 residues. CDR3 sequence (DNA): TGTGCCAGCAGTTTAGGTCCCAGCGGGAGTAGGGAGCAGTACTTC. This codes for CASSLGPSGSREQYF.